Below are 31 T cell receptor beta chains sequenced from a single sample in a study of early T cells in non-severe SARS-CoV-2 infection. TCRdb independently ran MiXCR on the 5' RACE reads; one entry per CDR3 protein. The profile covers more than 90,000 distinct CDR3 sequences, with approximately 9.9% appearing a single time and approximately 5.4% taken by the ten largest. Source material: whole blood. The receptors derive from an adult who was a healthcare worker with PCR-confirmed SARS-CoV-2 infection or an uninfected control (not recorded which).

This clonotype was counted only a few times. This chain uses TRBV6-6 with TRBJ2-2, with D unclear. Germline loops: CDR1 MNHNY, CDR2 SVGAGI (reference sequence). The CDR3 runs 16 residues. V lost 0 bases and J lost 1, with 9 bases in between. CDR3 sequence reads: CASSYSTQRNTGELFF. The CDR3 bases are TGTGCCAGCAGTTACTCGACTCAGAGGAACACCGGGGAGCTGTTTTTT.

This clonotype came up a few times. This rearrangement joins TRBV9 to TRBJ1-4; 7 bases agree with TRBD1. J gave up 4 bases and V 5 bases, and 5 bases lay outside the gene matches. The germline V gene encodes CDR1 SGDLS and CDR2 YYNGEE. The CDR3 extends over 14 amino acids. The CDR3: CASSQQGHNEKLFF. Written as DNA, the CDR3 is TGTGCCAGCAGTCAACAGGGGCATAATGAAAAACTGTTTTTT.

The chain has TRBV3-1 and TRBJ2-5; TRBD2 might be the D (7 bases). Per germline, CDR1 LGHDT and CDR2 YNNKEL (reference sequence). The CDR3 is 15 residues long. The V and J ends lost 2 bases and 1 base respectively, with 11 bases between them. The CDR3 protein is CASSQRGGRQETQYF. The CDR3, as DNA: TGTGCCAGCAGCCAAAGGGGGGGGCGCCAAGAGACCCAGTACTTC.

This clonotype was recorded many times. V usage is TRBV5-1 and J usage is TRBJ2-3; D might be TRBD1 or TRBD2, each matching 7 bases. The CDR3 totals 16 residues. Trimming took off 0 bases at V and 3 bases at J, with 14 bases between the two ends. The germline V gene encodes CDR1 SGHRS and CDR2 YFSETQ. CDR3 nucleotide sequence: TGCGCCAGCAGCTTGGGAGCGGGACAGAGGACAGATACGCAGTATTTT. Amino acids: CASSLGAGQRTDTQYF.

This clonotype was found a few times. The chain uses TRBV5-6 and TRBJ2-4, with TRBD1 as a possible D gene (6 bases). This CDR3 has 14 residues. V gave up 4 bases and J gave up 8 bases, with 16 bases separating them. Germline CDR1 reads SGHDT; CDR2 reads YYEEEE. The CDR3 DNA reads TGTGCCAGCAGCCCCCGAGCCAGGGGCGACATTCAGTACTTC. It specifies CASSPRARGDIQYF.

This clonotype was seen more than once but under ten times. The rearrangement uses TRBV18 and TRBJ2-1; unclear D gene. Germline V gene lookup returns CDR1 KGHSH and CDR2 LQKENI. The germline V and J ends were trimmed by 3 bases and 4 bases, with 10 bases remaining between them. The CDR3 length is 14 residues. The DNA of the CDR3 is TGTGCCAGCTCACCCGGCCACCATTACAATGAGCAGTTCTTC. The encoded protein is CASSPGHHYNEQFF.

This clonotype was detected a few times. This chain uses TRBV7-9 with TRBJ2-7; the match to TRBD1 covers 10 bases. Germline lookup yields CDR1 SEHNR and CDR2 FQNEAQ (reference sequence). This CDR3 region has 14 residues. The ends lost 5 bases at V and 6 bases at J; junction bases unmatched: 7. The CDR3 sequence: CASSPGTGEGEQYF. The CDR3 region has the DNA TGTGCCAGCAGCCCCGGGACAGGGGAGGGCGAGCAGTACTTC.

In nucleotides, the CDR3 is TGTGCCAGTAGTACCTCGGGCTATACTAGCACAGATACGCAGTATTTT. Its translation is CASSTSGYTSTDTQYF. This chain connects TRBV19 to TRBJ2-3; D not certain. The V gene lost 4 bases and the J gene lost 0 bases, with 14 bases spanning the gap. CDR3 length: 16 amino acids. The germline V gene has CDR1 LNHDA and CDR2 SQIVND (reference sequence).

This clonotype was seen many times. The V and J genes are TRBV11-2 and TRBJ1-3; D ambiguous. The CDR3 extends over 14 amino acids. Germline CDR1 is SGHAT and CDR2 is FQNNGV. Trimming cost V 4 bases and J 0 bases, with 7 bases left between them. CDR3 sequence (DNA): TGTGCCAGCAGCTCATGGACCTCTGGAAACACCATATATTTT. Translated, it gives CASSSWTSGNTIYF. The variable domain in full, completed from reference TRBV11-2 and TRBJ1-3, reads EAGVAQSPRYKIIEKRQSVAFWCNPISGHATLYWYQQILGQGPKLLIQFQNNGVVDDSQLPKDRFSAERLKGVDSTLKIQPAKLEDSAVYLCASSSWTSGNTIYFGEGSWLTVV.

In its sample, this clonotype was seen a few times. This sequence joins TRBV29-1 and TRBJ1-5; D possibly corresponds to TRBD1 (5 bases). The germline V gene has CDR1 SQVTM and CDR2 ANQGSEA. The ends were cut back, 7 bases at V and 5 bases at J, with 12 bases in the middle. The CDR3 spans 12 residues. CDR3 sequence: CSGGEIYQPQHF. CDR3 DNA: TGCAGCGGGGGGGAGATATATCAGCCCCAGCATTTT.

This clonotype was seen only a few times. V is TRBV7-2 and J is TRBJ2-7, with D uncertain. Between the trimmed V and J ends, which lost 5 bases and 0 bases, there was a span of 11 bases. Germline V gene data show CDR1 as SGHTA and CDR2 as FQGNSA. The CDR3 length is 14 residues. CDR3 in amino acids: CASSPDGVSYEQYF. CDR3 nucleotide sequence: TGTGCCAGCAGCCCGGACGGAGTCTCCTACGAGCAGTACTTC.

This clonotype was seen at least ten times. J is TRBJ2-3 and V is TRBV6-5, with D uncertain. The CDR3 contains 15 residues. The germline V and J ends were trimmed by 7 bases and 2 bases, with 16 bases remaining between them. CDR1 is MNHEY and CDR2 is SVGAGI in the germline V gene. The CDR3 sequence: CASNAYNENTDTQYF. DNA of the CDR3: TGTGCCAGCAACGCATACAATGAAAACACAGATACGCAGTATTTT.

In this sample, this clonotype turned up many times. The V gene is TRBV11-2, the J gene TRBJ2-2; D might be TRBD2 (5 bases). V was shortened by 5 bases and J by 7 bases, with 11 bases between the two germline ends. The CDR3 is made up of 13 amino acids. Germline loops: CDR1 SGHAT, CDR2 FQNNGV. The CDR3 DNA reads as TGTGCCAGCAGCAACGTGGGGAGCGGGGAGCTGTTTTTT. The encoded protein is CASSNVGSGELFF. The complete variable domain, with remaining parts taken from reference TRBV11-2 and TRBJ2-2, reads EAGVAQSPRYKIIEKRQSVAFWCNPISGHATLYWYQQILGQGPKLLIQFQNNGVVDDSQLPKDRFSAERLKGVDSTLKIQPAKLEDSAVYLCASSNVGSGELFFGEGSRLTVL.

Many counts were recorded for this clonotype. V usage is TRBV7-9 and J usage is TRBJ1-2; D is ambiguous. This CDR3 spans 9 amino acids. Trimming pared 4 bases from V and 12 bases from J, leaving 6 bases between. The V gene's germline CDR1 is SEHNR and CDR2 FQNEAQ (reference sequence). Here the CDR3 reads CASSSTHTF. The CDR3 nucleotides read TGTGCCAGCAGCTCTACCCACACCTTC.

In its sample, this clonotype was seen many times. The chain links TRBV27 to TRBJ2-7, with TRBD2 matching over 9 bases. The CDR3 runs to 16 residues. Germline V CDR1 and CDR2: MNHEY, SMNVEV (reference sequence). The V and J ends lost 3 bases and 2 bases, in that order; junction bases with no gene match: 8. CDR3 protein: CASSLLAGSPAYEQYF. The CDR3, as DNA: TGTGCCAGCAGTTTGCTAGCGGGATCACCGGCCTACGAGCAGTACTTC.

This clonotype was observed many times. The chain has TRBV18 and TRBJ2-1; D is ambiguous. The germline V and J ends were trimmed by 0 bases and 6 bases, with 6 bases remaining between them. The CDR3 runs 13 residues. CDR1 and CDR2 (germline): KGHSH, LQKENI. The CDR3 sequence: CASSPPSINEQFF. CDR3 sequence (DNA): TGTGCCAGCTCACCACCGTCGATCAATGAGCAGTTCTTC.

There are a few counts of this clonotype. The V call is TRBV5-1, the J call TRBJ1-6; no clear D gene. V lost 5 bases and J lost 6, with 12 bases in between. The CDR3 loop spans 14 amino acids. Germline V gives CDR1 SGHRS, CDR2 YFSETQ. Here the CDR3 reads CASRGGSSNSPLHF. In nucleotides, the CDR3 is TGCGCCAGCAGGGGCGGCTCTTCTAATTCACCCCTCCACTTT.

There are a few counts of this clonotype. This chain uses TRBV6-4 with TRBJ1-2; the D gene is possibly TRBD1 (5 bases). This CDR3 has 18 amino acids. From germline, CDR1 is MRHNA and CDR2 SNTAGT. Between the trimmed V and J ends, which lost 4 bases and 3 bases, there was a span of 24 bases. The CDR3 DNA is TGTGCCAGCAGTGCCTCGCACCTGCCGGGGGTATCGGACTATGGCTACACCTTC. Translated: CASSASHLPGVSDYGYTF.

This clonotype was picked up many times. The chain employs TRBV29-1 and TRBJ1-2, with D possibly TRBD1 on 5 matching bases. V was shortened by 2 bases and J by 8 bases, with 18 bases between the two germline ends. The germline V gene encodes CDR1 SQVTM and CDR2 ANQGSEA. This CDR3 is built from 14 residues. CDR3 protein: CSVEYVVTESGYTF. The CDR3 DNA reads TGCAGCGTTGAATATGTTGTGACAGAATCAGGCTACACCTTC.

This clonotype was seen only a few times. The genes are TRBV25-1 and TRBJ2-1, with 7 bases lining up with TRBD2. The V and J ends lost 7 bases and 5 bases, in that order; junction bases with no gene match: 5. The CDR3 extends over 13 amino acids. The germline V gene has CDR1 MGHDK and CDR2 SYGVNS. This CDR3 is CASTGTKNNEQFF. The DNA of the CDR3 is TGTGCCAGCACCGGGACTAAAAACAATGAGCAGTTCTTC.

This clonotype was recorded many times. The chain is built from TRBV5-1 and TRBJ1-2; 10 bases map to TRBD1. The CDR3 is 14 amino acids. Germline trimming cut 4 bases from V and 4 bases from J; bases unmatched to any gene: 4. Germline-derived CDR1 and CDR2 are SGHRS and YFSETQ. In DNA, the CDR3 is TGCGCCAGCAGCGCGGACAGGGGGGCCTATGGCTACACCTTC. Its protein product is CASSADRGAYGYTF.

There are a few counts of this clonotype. The chain recombines TRBV24-1 with TRBJ2-3, with D possibly being TRBD2 (6 bases). The ends were cut back, 9 bases at V and 3 bases at J, with 12 bases in the middle. This CDR3 is built from 13 residues. The germline gives CDR1 KGHDR, CDR2 SFDVKD. In nucleotides, the CDR3 is TGTGCCACCGGAGGGCTCGGAACAGATACGCAGTATTTT. It translates to CATGGLGTDTQYF.

The V gene is TRBV5-1, the J gene TRBJ2-7; 10 nucleotides align to TRBD1. Trimming removed 4 bases from V and 2 bases from J; junction bases left unmatched: 6. The germline V gene has CDR1 SGHRS and CDR2 YFSETQ. The CDR3 is made up of 15 amino acids. The CDR3 loop is CASSPGTGVTYEQYF. In nucleotides, the CDR3 is TGCGCCAGCAGCCCCGGGACAGGGGTTACCTACGAGCAGTACTTC.

This rearrangement joins TRBV20-1 to TRBJ1-2; D might be TRBD1 (5 bases). Trimming took off 2 bases at V and 4 bases at J, with 14 bases between the two ends. This CDR3 is 14 amino acids long. CDR1 is DFQATT and CDR2 is SNEGSKA in the germline V gene (reference sequence). The CDR3 DNA reads TGCAGTGCTAGAAGATCAACAGGAGTCTATGGCTACACCTTC. It encodes CSARRSTGVYGYTF.

In this sample, this clonotype turned up many times. This chain joins TRBV20-1 and TRBJ2-1; TRBD1 aligns across 8 bases. The CDR3 sequence is 14 residues long. CDR1 is DFQATT, CDR2 SNEGSKA, per germline (reference sequence). Trimming cost V 3 bases and J 3 bases; bases outside gene matches: 4. CDR3 sequence reads: CSARLGTGYNEQFF. CDR3 DNA sequence: TGCAGTGCTAGGTTAGGGACAGGCTACAATGAGCAGTTCTTC.

This clonotype is deemed large (0.1 to 1%). This chain joins TRBV12-3 or TRBV12-4 and TRBJ1-5; D possibly corresponds to TRBD1 (6 bases). The CDR3 contains 15 residues. Deletions cut 3 bases from V and 4 bases from J, with 13 bases between. This chain's CDR3 is CASSFGGRWNQPQHF. CDR3 DNA: TGTGCCAGCAGTTTCGGGGGGCGCTGGAATCAGCCCCAGCATTTT.

The gene calls are TRBV5-1 and TRBJ2-1, with 10 bases aligning to TRBD1. Germline V gene data show CDR1 as SGHRS and CDR2 as YFSETQ. CDR3 length equals 18 residues. V dropped 6 bases and J dropped 0; count of bases not matched to a gene: 12. This chain's CDR3 is CASTSRTGGASSYNEQFF. The CDR3 DNA reads TGCGCCAGCACCTCTAGGACAGGGGGAGCGAGCTCCTACAATGAGCAGTTCTTC.

In regard to this clonotype: A junction end diverges from the germline sequence, so it may reflect a read error. The CDR3 coding sequence is TGTGCCAGCGGCTTAGGACTAGCGGGGGAGTTCACAGATACGCAGTATTTT. This gives the protein CASGLGLAGEFTDTQYF. This sequence joins TRBV7-2 and TRBJ2-3; 13 nucleotides line up with TRBD2. The CDR3 spans 17 residues. Germline-derived CDR1 and CDR2 are SGHTA and FQGNSA.

This clonotype has just a few counts. The chain carries TRBV29-1 and TRBJ2-3; 7 bases align to TRBD2. The CDR3 runs to 15 residues. Unmatched junction bases numbered 9, after V lost 4 bases and J lost 2 bases. The germline V gene has CDR1 SQVTM and CDR2 ANQGSEA. The CDR3 nucleotides are TGCAGCGTTGGGGGAACGGGAGGTCACACAGATACGCAGTATTTT. Encoded protein: CSVGGTGGHTDTQYF.

V and J are TRBV5-1 and TRBJ2-3; D gene unclear. Looked up from germline, CDR1 is SGHRS and CDR2 is YFSETQ. The CDR3 consists of 12 residues. V dropped 3 bases and J dropped 2 bases, with 4 bases sitting between them. The CDR3, as DNA: TGCGCCAGCAGCTCGACCACAGATACGCAGTATTTT. This translates into CASSSTTDTQYF.

CDR3: CSVEGLAGGPEDTQYF. As DNA, the CDR3 is TGCAGCGTTGAAGGTCTAGCGGGGGGGCCGGAGGATACGCAGTATTTT. V and J are TRBV29-1 and TRBJ2-3, with TRBD2 matching 12 bases. Germline loops: CDR1 SQVTM, CDR2 ANQGSEA. The CDR3 has 16 amino acids. V lost 1 base to trimming and J lost 6 bases; unmatched junction nucleotides: 8.